This T cell receptor beta chain was sequenced during a study of control samples from healthy donors and cancer patients. Repertoires were generated with immunoSEQ multiplex PCR, while TCRdb's copy carries only in-frame clones and drops some. The sample has around 94,000 clones; 70% to 90% are singletons. This clone was counted only a few times. The germline gives CDR1 MDHEN, CDR2 SYDVKM. The CDR3 totals 15 residues. V lost 5 bases and J 7 bases, leaving 20 bases between the germline ends. The chain couples TRBV28 to TRBJ1-1, with D perhaps TRBD1 (5 bases). Sequenced sample: blood. The sequence came from a woman in her fifties or sixties in good health. CDR3 residues: CASSPPPAGLVEAFF. The CDR3 nucleotides read TGTGCCAGCAGTCCACCCCCCGCAGGGCTAGTTGAAGCTTTCTTT. The whole variable domain, remainder taken from reference TRBV28 and TRBJ1-1, is DVKVTQSSRYLVKRTGEKVFLECVQDMDHENMFWYRQDPGLGLRLIYFSYDVKMKEKGDIPEGYSVSREKKERFSLILESASTNQTSMYLCASSPPPAGLVEAFFGQGTRLTVV.